These T cell receptor beta chains were read from a single sample in a study of T-cell reconstitution after alpha-beta-depleted transplantation in children. TCRdb redid the calling of the PCR reads with MiXCR, one entry per CDR3 protein. The sample contains approximately 520,000 distinct CDR3 sequences, 32% of which appear only once. Specimen: PBMCs from the stem cell graft donor, collected from the stem cell graft. Every receptor here comes from a human donor who donated a stem cell graft to a child with aplastic anemia. CDR3s include the opening cysteine and the closing phenylalanine or tryptophan. A D gene is named only where the DNA matches it firmly. Rows give clone size only sometimes, using once, few, many, or a class for an expanded clone.

clone size	V gene	D gene	J gene	CDR3 DNA	CDR3 protein
-	TRBV20-1	-	TRBJ1-5	TGCAGTGCTGGAGGGGGGACACTTGACAGGAATCAGCCCCAGCATTTT	CSAGGGTLDRNQPQHF
few	TRBV20-1	TRBD2	TRBJ2-7	TGCAGTGCTAATATAGCGGGAGTCTCCTACGAGCAGTACTTC	CSANIAGVSYEQYF
-	TRBV18	-	TRBJ1-2	TGTGCCAGCTCACCCCGTGGGACGGACTATGGCTACACCTTC	CASSPRGTDYGYTF
-	TRBV28	-	TRBJ2-5	TGTGCCAGCAGTTTGGAGCAAGAGACCCAGTACTTC	CASSLEQETQYF
few	TRBV12-3/TRBV12-4	-	TRBJ1-1	TGTGCCAGCGCACAAGGTGAAGCTTTCTTT	CASAQGEAFF
few	TRBV5-6	-	TRBJ1-4	TGTGCCAGCAGCTTGGGAGGCAGGGTACCTAATGAAAAACTGTTTTTT	CASSLGGRVPNEKLFF
-	TRBV9	-	TRBJ1-5	-	CASSVGSGNQPHHF
few	TRBV28	-	TRBJ1-1	TGTGCCAGCAGTCTACTCAATATCAACACTGAAGCTTTCTTT	CASSLLNINTEAFF
-	TRBV11-1	TRBD2	TRBJ2-1	TGTGCCAGCAGCACTCAGACTAGCGGGAGATCCCCCTCCAATGAGCAGTTCTTC	CASSTQTSGRSPSNEQFF
-	TRBV28	TRBD2	TRBJ2-1	TGTGCCAGCAGTACCGGGACTAGCGGGAGGGTAGGGAATGAGCAGTTCTTC	CASSTGTSGRVGNEQFF
-	TRBV29-1	-	TRBJ1-4	TGCAGCGTTGGGACGAATGAAAAACTGTTTTTT	CSVGTNEKLFF
few	TRBV29-1	-	TRBJ2-2	TGCAGCGCCAAGCCCCTTAAGAACACCGGGGAGCTGTTTTTT	CSAKPLKNTGELFF
once	TRBV29-1	-	TRBJ1-2	TGCAGCGTTGAGGGCCCGGGTACCGGGATCAACTATGGCTACACCTTC	CSVEGPGTGINYGYTF
few	TRBV4-3	TRBD1	TRBJ1-4	TGCGCCAGCAGCCCCCGGACAGGGGTCGGGGAAAAACTGTTTTTT	CASSPRTGVGEKLFF
-	TRBV19	TRBD1	TRBJ1-1	TGTGCCAGTAGTACAGGGGGCTGGGAGAACACTGAAGCTTTCTTT	CASSTGGWENTEAFF
-	TRBV20-1	-	TRBJ1-2	TGCAGTGCGAGAACACGCATCGGGACCTATGGCTACACCTTC	CSARTRIGTYGYTF
many	TRBV20-1	-	TRBJ2-1	TGCAGTGCTAGTGACTACGGGAGCAATGAGCAGTTCTTC	CSASDYGSNEQFF
-	TRBV7-2	TRBD2	TRBJ2-3	TGTGCCAGCAGCACGACTAGCGGCACAGATACGCAGTATTTT	CASSTTSGTDTQYF